This T cell receptor (beta chain) was profiled in a study of blood T cell repertoires in COVID-19. Study details: Acute and convalescent COVID-19 specimens originated in the United States, Italy and Spain. Nucleic acid was either cDNA or gDNA, and it came from T cells, B-cell-depleted T cells, or PBMCs.

How the authors handled the data: Amplification of reference gene primers provided the estimated nucleated cell counts. Data came from immunoSEQ multiplex PCR; TCRdb stores just in-frame clones and leaves some out. V and J calls and clone size follow that table, whereas D and trimming were derived from the DNA. There are over 300,000 clones in the sample; around 87% occur only once, and around 7% lies in the top ten. Germline loops: CDR1 LGHDT, CDR2 YNNKEL (reference sequence). Trimming pared 4 bases from V and 1 base from J, leaving 8 bases between. The CDR3 is 13 amino acids. J is TRBJ2-7 and V is TRBV3-1 (or the pseudogene TRBV3-2); D uncertain. This receptor was identified in a man younger than 35 with active or convalescent COVID-19. What was sequenced was peripheral blood. The CDR3 protein is CASSRKRSYEQYF. In DNA form, the CDR3 reads TGTGCCAGCAGCCGCAAGAGATCCTACGAGCAGTACTTC.